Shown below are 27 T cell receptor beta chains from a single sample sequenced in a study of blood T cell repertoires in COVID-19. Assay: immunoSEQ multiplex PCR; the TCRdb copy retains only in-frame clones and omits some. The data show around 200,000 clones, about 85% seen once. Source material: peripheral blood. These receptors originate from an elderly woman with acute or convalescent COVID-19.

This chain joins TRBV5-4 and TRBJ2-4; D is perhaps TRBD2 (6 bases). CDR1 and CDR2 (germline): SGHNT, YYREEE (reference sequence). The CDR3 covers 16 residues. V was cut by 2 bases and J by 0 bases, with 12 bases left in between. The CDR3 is CASSFGGGVAKNIQYF. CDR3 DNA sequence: TGTGCCAGCAGCTTCGGGGGTGGTGTAGCCAAAAACATTCAGTACTTC.

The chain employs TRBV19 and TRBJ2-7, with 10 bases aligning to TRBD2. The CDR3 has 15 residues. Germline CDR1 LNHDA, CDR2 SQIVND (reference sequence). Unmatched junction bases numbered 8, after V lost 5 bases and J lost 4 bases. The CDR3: CASSSGSGRSYEQYF. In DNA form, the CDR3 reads TGTGCCAGTAGTTCCGGTAGCGGGAGGTCGTACGAGCAGTACTTC.

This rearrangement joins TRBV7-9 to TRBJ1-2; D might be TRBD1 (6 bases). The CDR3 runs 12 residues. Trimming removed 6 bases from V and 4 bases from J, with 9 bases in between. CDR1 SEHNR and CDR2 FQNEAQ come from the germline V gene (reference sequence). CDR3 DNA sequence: TGTGCCAGCAGTAGGGGGACCTATGGCTACACCTTC. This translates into CASSRGTYGYTF.

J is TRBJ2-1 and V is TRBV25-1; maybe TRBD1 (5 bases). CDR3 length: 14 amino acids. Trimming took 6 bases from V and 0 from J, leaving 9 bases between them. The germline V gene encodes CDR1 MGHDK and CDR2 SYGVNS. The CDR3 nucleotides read TGTGCCAGCAGCCAGGGTATCTCCTACAATGAGCAGTTCTTC. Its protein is CASSQGISYNEQFF.

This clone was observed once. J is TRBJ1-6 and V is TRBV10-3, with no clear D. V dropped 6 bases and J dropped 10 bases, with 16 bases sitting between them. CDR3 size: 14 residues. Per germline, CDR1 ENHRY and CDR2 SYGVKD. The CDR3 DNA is TGTGCCATCAGCGAAGGGCGACCGGGGTCACCCCTCCACTTT. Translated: CAISEGRPGSPLHF.

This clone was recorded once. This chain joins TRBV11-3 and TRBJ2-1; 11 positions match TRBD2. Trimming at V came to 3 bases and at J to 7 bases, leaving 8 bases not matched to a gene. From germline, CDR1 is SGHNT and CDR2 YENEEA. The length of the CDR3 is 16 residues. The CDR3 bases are TGTGCCAGCAGCTTTGGGACTAGCGGAGGCAGAAATGAGCAGTTCTTC. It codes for CASSFGTSGGRNEQFF.

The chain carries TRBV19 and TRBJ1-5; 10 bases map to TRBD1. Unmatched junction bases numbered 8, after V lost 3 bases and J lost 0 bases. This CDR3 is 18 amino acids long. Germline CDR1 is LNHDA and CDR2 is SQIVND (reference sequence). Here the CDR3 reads CASSIPGQGDHSNQPQHF. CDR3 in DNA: TGTGCCAGTAGTATCCCCGGACAGGGGGACCATAGCAATCAGCCCCAGCATTTT.

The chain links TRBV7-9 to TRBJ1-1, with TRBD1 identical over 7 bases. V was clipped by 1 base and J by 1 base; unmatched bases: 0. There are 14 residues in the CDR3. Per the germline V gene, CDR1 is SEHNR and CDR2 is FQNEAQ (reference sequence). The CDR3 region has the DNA TGTGCCAGCAGCTTAGGGACAGGGAACACTGAAGCTTTCTTT. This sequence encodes CASSLGTGNTEAFF.

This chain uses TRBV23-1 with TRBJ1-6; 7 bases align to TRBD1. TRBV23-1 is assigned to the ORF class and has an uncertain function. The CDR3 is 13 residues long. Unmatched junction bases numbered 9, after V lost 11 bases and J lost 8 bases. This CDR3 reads CAPRGGRDSPLHF. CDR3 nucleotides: TGCGCCCCCAGAGGGGGCAGGGATTCACCCCTCCACTTT.

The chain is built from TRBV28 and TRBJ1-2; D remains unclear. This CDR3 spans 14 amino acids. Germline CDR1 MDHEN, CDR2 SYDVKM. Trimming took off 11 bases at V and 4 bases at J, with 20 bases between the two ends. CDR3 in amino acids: CAARLSLGSYGYTF. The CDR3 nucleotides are TGTGCCGCCCGGTTGAGTCTCGGGAGCTATGGCTACACCTTC.

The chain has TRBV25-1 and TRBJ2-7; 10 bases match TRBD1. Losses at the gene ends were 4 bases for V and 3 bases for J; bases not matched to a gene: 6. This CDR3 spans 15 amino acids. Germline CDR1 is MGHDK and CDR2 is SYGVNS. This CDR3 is CASSGPGTGDYEQYF. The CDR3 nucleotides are TGTGCCAGCAGTGGTCCCGGGACAGGGGACTACGAGCAGTACTTC.

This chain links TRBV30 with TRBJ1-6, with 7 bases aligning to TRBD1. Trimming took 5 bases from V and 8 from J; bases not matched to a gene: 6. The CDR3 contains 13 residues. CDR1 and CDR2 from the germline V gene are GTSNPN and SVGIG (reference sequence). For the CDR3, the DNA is TGTGCCTGGCACCGGGACAGCTATTCACCCCTCCACTTT. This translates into CAWHRDSYSPLHF.

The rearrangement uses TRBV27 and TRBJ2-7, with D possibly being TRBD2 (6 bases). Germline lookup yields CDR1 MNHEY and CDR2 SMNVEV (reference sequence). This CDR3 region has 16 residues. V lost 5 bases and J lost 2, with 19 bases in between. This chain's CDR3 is CASSPQGSRGPYEQYF. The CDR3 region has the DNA TGTGCCAGCAGTCCCCAAGGTTCGCGGGGCCCCTACGAGCAGTACTTC.

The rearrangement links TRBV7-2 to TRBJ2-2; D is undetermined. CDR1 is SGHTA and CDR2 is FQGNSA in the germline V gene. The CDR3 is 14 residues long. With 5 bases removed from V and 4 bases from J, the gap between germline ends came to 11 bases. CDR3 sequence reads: CASSLLGLTGELFF. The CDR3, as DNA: TGTGCCAGCAGCCTCTTGGGCCTCACCGGGGAGCTGTTTTTT.

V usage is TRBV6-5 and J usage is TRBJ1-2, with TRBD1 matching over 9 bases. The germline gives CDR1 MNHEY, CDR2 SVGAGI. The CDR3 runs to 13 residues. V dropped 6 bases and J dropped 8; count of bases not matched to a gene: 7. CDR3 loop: CASRTTGGGGYTF. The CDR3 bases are TGTGCCAGCAGGACTACAGGGGGCGGGGGCTACACCTTC.

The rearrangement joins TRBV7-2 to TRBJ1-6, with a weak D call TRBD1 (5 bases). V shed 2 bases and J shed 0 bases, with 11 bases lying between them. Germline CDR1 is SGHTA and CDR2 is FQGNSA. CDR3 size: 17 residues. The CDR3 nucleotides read TGTGCCAGCAGCTTAAGACAGACGAGCTCCTATAATTCACCCCTCCACTTT. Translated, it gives CASSLRQTSSYNSPLHF.

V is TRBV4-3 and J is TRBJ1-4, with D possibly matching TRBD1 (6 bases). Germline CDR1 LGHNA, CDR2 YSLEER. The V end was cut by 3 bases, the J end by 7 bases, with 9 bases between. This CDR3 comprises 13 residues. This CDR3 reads CASSQGGGEKLFF. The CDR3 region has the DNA TGCGCCAGCAGCCAGGGAGGGGGTGAAAAACTGTTTTTT.

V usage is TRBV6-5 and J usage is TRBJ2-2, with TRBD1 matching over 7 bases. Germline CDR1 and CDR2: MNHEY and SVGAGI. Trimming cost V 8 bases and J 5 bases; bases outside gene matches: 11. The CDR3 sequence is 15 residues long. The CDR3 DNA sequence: TGTGCCAGCCGGCCCGACAGGGTGAGAACCGGGGAGCTGTTTTTT. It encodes CASRPDRVRTGELFF.

This CDR3 reads CATSREAGSANEKLFF. Here the CDR3 DNA reads TGTGCCACCAGCAGAGAGGCGGGATCAGCTAATGAAAAACTGTTTTTT. V usage is TRBV15 and J usage is TRBJ1-4; D gene unclear. The CDR3 length is 16 residues. Between the trimmed V and J ends, which lost 0 bases and 3 bases, there was a span of 11 bases. Germline CDR1 LNHNV, CDR2 YYDKDF (reference sequence). Full variable domain (missing parts from reference TRBV15 and TRBJ1-4): DAMVIQNPRYQVTQFGKPVTLSCSQTLNHNVMYWYQQKSSQAPKLLFHYYDKDFNNEADTPDNFQSRRPNTSFCFLDIRSPGLGDTAMYLCATSREAGSANEKLFFGSGTQLSVL.

The CDR3 region has the DNA TGCAGTGCTAGTGTTCCAGGGAGGGCGAACACCGGGGAGCTGTTTTTT. Translated: CSASVPGRANTGELFF. The V gene is TRBV20-1, the J gene TRBJ2-2, with 7 positions matching TRBD2. V lost 3 bases, J lost 0 bases, and 7 bases stayed unmatched. The CDR3 has 16 residues. Germline assignment: CDR1 DFQATT and CDR2 SNEGSKA (reference sequence).

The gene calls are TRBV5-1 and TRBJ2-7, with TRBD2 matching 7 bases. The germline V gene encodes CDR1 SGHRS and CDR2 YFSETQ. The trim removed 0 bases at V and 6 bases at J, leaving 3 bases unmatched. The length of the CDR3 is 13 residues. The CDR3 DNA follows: TGCGCCAGCAGCTTGGAGCGGGGTATCGAGCAGTACTTC. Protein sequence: CASSLERGIEQYF.

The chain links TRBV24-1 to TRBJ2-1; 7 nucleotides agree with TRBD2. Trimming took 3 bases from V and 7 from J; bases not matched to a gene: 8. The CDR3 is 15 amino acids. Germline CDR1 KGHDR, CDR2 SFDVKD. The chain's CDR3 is CATSDSGMGGNEQFF. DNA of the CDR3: TGTGCCACCAGTGATAGCGGGATGGGAGGAAATGAGCAGTTCTTC.

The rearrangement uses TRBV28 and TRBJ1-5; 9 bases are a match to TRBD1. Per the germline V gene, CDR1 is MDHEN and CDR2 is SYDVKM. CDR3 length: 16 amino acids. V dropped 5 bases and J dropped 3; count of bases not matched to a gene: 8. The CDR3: CASSPPGQGNNQPQHF. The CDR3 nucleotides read TGTGCCAGCAGTCCTCCGGGACAGGGAAACAATCAGCCCCAGCATTTT.

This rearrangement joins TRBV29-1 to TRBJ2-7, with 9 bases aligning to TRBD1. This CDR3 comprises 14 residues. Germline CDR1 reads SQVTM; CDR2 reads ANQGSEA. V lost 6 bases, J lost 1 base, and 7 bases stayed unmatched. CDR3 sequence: CSVKDRGLSYEQYF. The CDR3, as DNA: TGCAGCGTAAAGGACAGGGGCCTATCCTACGAGCAGTACTTC.

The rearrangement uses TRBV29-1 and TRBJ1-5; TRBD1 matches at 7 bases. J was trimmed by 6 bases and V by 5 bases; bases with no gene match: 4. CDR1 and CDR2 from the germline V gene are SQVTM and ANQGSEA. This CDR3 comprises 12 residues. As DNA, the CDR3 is TGCAGCGTTCAGGGGGAGGTTCAGCCCCAGCATTTT. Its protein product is CSVQGEVQPQHF.

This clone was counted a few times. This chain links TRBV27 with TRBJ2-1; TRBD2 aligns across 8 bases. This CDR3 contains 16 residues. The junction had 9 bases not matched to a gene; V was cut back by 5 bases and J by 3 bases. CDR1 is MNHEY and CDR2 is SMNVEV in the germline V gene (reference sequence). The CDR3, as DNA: TGTGCCAGCAGTCCCCTTGCTAGCGGGCTCTACAATGAGCAGTTCTTC. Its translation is CASSPLASGLYNEQFF.

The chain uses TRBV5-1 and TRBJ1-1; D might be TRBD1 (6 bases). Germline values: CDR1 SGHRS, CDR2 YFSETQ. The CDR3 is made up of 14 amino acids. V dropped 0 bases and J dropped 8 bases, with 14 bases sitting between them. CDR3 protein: CASSLDPGASEAFF. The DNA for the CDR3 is TGCGCCAGCAGCTTGGATCCAGGGGCCTCCGAAGCTTTCTTT.